Presented here are 14 T cell receptor beta chains from one specimen sequenced in a study of early T cells in non-severe SARS-CoV-2 infection. From the 5' RACE reads, TCRdb called clonotypes with MiXCR, one entry per CDR3 protein. The sample records tens of thousands of distinct CDR3 sequences, approximately 11% being singletons. Input material: whole blood. The receptors shown here come from an adult who was a healthcare worker with PCR-confirmed SARS-CoV-2 infection or an uninfected control (not recorded which).

This clonotype has a count of ten or more. V is TRBV10-3 and J is TRBJ1-2; unclear D gene. V lost 4 bases, J lost 5 bases, and 8 bases lay in between. The CDR3 loop spans 12 amino acids. Germline V gene data show CDR1 as ENHRY and CDR2 as SYGVKD. The CDR3 DNA is TGTGCCATCAGTGGGCAGGAGTATGGCTACACCTTC. This encodes CAISGQEYGYTF.

The chain couples TRBV12-3 or TRBV12-4 to TRBJ2-3; maybe TRBD2 (5 bases). V was pared by 5 bases and J by 2 bases, with 5 bases between. The CDR3 has 12 amino acids. CDR3 sequence: CASSRDTDTQYF. The CDR3 DNA reads TGTGCCAGCAGTCGGGACACAGATACGCAGTATTTT.

This clonotype was counted a few times. The chain's CDR3 is CASSQDIGTPLHF. The CDR3 DNA reads as TGCGCCAGCAGCCAAGATATCGGGACACCCCTCCACTTT. The J gene is TRBJ1-6, the V gene TRBV4-1; D uncertain. CDR1 is MGHRA, CDR2 YSYEKL, per germline. This CDR3 has 13 residues. V shed 0 bases and J shed 11 bases, with 8 bases lying between them.

The chain couples TRBV6-9 to TRBJ1-2; no firm D call. Germline lookup yields CDR1 MNHGY and CDR2 SVAAGI. The CDR3 extends over 16 amino acids. Trimming stripped 3 bases from V and 2 bases from J, with 16 bases between. This chain's CDR3 is CASSYGITALNYGYTF. The CDR3 DNA sequence: TGTGCCAGCAGTTACGGGATAACAGCTCTAAACTATGGCTACACCTTC.

The V gene is TRBV11-2, the J gene TRBJ2-3, with D perhaps TRBD2 (7 bases). With 5 bases removed from V and 6 bases from J, the gap between germline ends came to 18 bases. In germline, CDR1 is SGHAT, CDR2 FQNNGV. There are 15 residues in the CDR3. The CDR3 protein is CASSLSRGAGDTQYF. The CDR3 DNA sequence: TGTGCCAGCAGCCTAAGTCGGGGGGCCGGGGATACGCAGTATTTT. The full variable domain, its missing parts supplied by reference TRBV11-2 and TRBJ2-3, is EAGVAQSPRYKIIEKRQSVAFWCNPISGHATLYWYQQILGQGPKLLIQFQNNGVVDDSQLPKDRFSAERLKGVDSTLKIQPAKLEDSAVYLCASSLSRGAGDTQYFGPGTRLTVL.

The table lists this clonotype with a few counts. CDR3 in DNA: TGTGCCAGCAGCTTCCGCACAGATACGCAGTATTTT. Translated: CASSFRTDTQYF. The rearrangement links TRBV5-6 to TRBJ2-3; D not resolved. This CDR3 comprises 12 residues. The V and J ends lost 2 bases and 1 base respectively, with 2 bases between them. Germline CDR1 reads SGHDT; CDR2 reads YYEEEE.

This clonotype has just a few counts. The V call is TRBV5-1, the J call TRBJ2-1; D possibly corresponds to TRBD2 (5 bases). The V end lost 4 bases, the J end lost 5 bases, and 16 bases lay between the germline ends. Germline loops: CDR1 SGHRS, CDR2 YFSETQ. The CDR3 runs to 15 residues. The CDR3 is CASSPGSSIDNEQFF. The CDR3, as DNA: TGCGCCAGCAGCCCCGGGTCTAGCATCGACAATGAGCAGTTCTTC. The full variable domain, rest sourced from reference TRBV5-1 and TRBJ2-1, is KAGVTQTPRYLIKTRGQQVTLSCSPISGHRSVSWYQQTPGQGLQFLFEYFSETQRNKGNFPGRFSGRQFSNSRSEMNVSTLELGDSALYLCASSPGSSIDNEQFFGPGTRLTVL.

This clonotype was observed a few times. This rearrangement joins TRBV5-1 to TRBJ1-4; tentative D call: TRBD1 (5 bases). The CDR3 totals 12 residues. The germline V gene encodes CDR1 SGHRS and CDR2 YFSETQ. With 5 bases removed from V and 7 bases from J, the gap between germline ends came to 9 bases. CDR3 sequence (DNA): TGCGCCAGCAGGACAGACGCTGAAAAACTGTTTTTT. It codes for CASRTDAEKLFF.

The chain couples TRBV29-1 to TRBJ2-5; TRBD1 is a possible D gene (5 bases). Germline CDR1 reads SQVTM; CDR2 reads ANQGSEA. The ends were cut back, 4 bases at V and 4 bases at J, with 10 bases in the middle. The CDR3 sequence is 12 residues long. In DNA form, the CDR3 reads TGCAGCGTTGTTAGGGGCGGAGAGACCCAGTACTTC. Amino acids: CSVVRGGETQYF.

Only a few counts were recorded for this clonotype. The rearrangement uses TRBV27 and TRBJ2-7, with a weak D call TRBD2 (5 bases). The CDR3 covers 16 residues. CDR1 and CDR2 (germline): MNHEY, SMNVEV (reference sequence). Trimming left V 8 bases short and J 4 bases short, with 24 bases between. CDR3: CASGLVGRAASYEQYF. CDR3 DNA sequence: TGTGCCAGCGGCCTCGTAGGGCGGGCGGCCTCATACGAGCAGTACTTC.

In this sample, this clonotype turned up many times. This chain uses TRBV3-1 with TRBJ1-5; D uncertain. This CDR3 comprises 13 residues. CDR1 and CDR2 (germline): LGHDT, YNNKEL (reference sequence). Trimming stripped 4 bases from V and 3 bases from J, with 7 bases between. The CDR3 is CASSLRDNQPQHF. As DNA, the CDR3 is TGTGCCAGCAGCCTCCGTGACAATCAGCCCCAGCATTTT.

This chain joins TRBV5-6 and TRBJ2-1; unclear D gene. The CDR3 loop spans 14 amino acids. Germline loops: CDR1 SGHDT, CDR2 YYEEEE. Trimming left V 7 bases short and J 0 bases short, with 11 bases between. Here the CDR3 reads CASQPGSSYNEQFF. Here the CDR3 DNA reads TGTGCCAGCCAGCCCGGAAGCTCCTACAATGAGCAGTTCTTC.

This clonotype has only a few counts. This chain connects TRBV29-1 to TRBJ1-1, with D maybe TRBD1 (6 bases). Germline CDR1 and CDR2: SQVTM and ANQGSEA. CDR3 length equals 14 residues. Trimming cost V 3 bases and J 3 bases, with 14 bases left between them. CDR3 nucleotides: TGCAGCGTTGATGGAGGGGGTATGGACACTGAAGCTTTCTTT. Translating gives CSVDGGGMDTEAFF.

This clonotype was counted once. The chain couples TRBV9 to TRBJ1-2; 7 nucleotides line up with TRBD1. The V and J ends lost 3 bases and 0 bases, in that order; junction bases with no gene match: 5. The length of the CDR3 is 15 residues. Germline V gene data show CDR1 as SGDLS and CDR2 as YYNGEE. The CDR3 protein is CASSAQDRSNYGYTF. The CDR3 bases are TGTGCCAGCAGCGCCCAGGACAGGTCTAACTATGGCTACACCTTC.